What follows are 27 T cell receptor beta chains derived from one specimen sequenced in a study of blood T cell repertoires in COVID-19. The data were produced by immunoSEQ multiplex PCR, yet TCRdb's version contains in-frame clones alone and is incomplete. The table lists roughly 290,000 clones, 90% of them singletons, with nearly 7% in the top ten. The sample consisted of peripheral blood. The receptors were gathered from a woman in her 30s with COVID-19, enrolled during active disease.

This clone appeared a few times. The chain recombines TRBV3-1 (or the pseudogene TRBV3-2) with TRBJ2-7; D may be TRBD1 (6 bases). This CDR3 is 13 amino acids long. Trimming shortened V by 4 bases and J by 4 bases, and 11 bases separated the two germline ends. Germline lookup yields CDR1 LGHDT and CDR2 YNNKEL (reference sequence). The CDR3 region is CASSPRDTYEQYF. The CDR3 DNA follows: TGTGCCAGCAGCCCCCGGGACACTTACGAGCAGTACTTC.

The chain employs TRBV7-9 and TRBJ2-7; tentatively, D is TRBD2 (7 bases). Germline V gene data show CDR1 as SEHNR and CDR2 as FQNEAQ (reference sequence). There are 17 residues in the CDR3. Trimming removed 5 bases at V and 6 bases at J, with 26 bases between. The CDR3 sequence is CASSIPRGGAPLGEQYF. The CDR3 region has the DNA TGTGCCAGCAGCATCCCCAGGGGAGGGGCCCCTCTTGGCGAGCAGTACTTC.

The gene calls are TRBV9 and TRBJ2-1; D is uncertain. This CDR3 has 15 residues. V lost 0 bases and J lost 0, with 7 bases in between. CDR1 is SGDLS and CDR2 is YYNGEE in the germline V gene. The CDR3 region is CASSVAISSYNEQFF. For the CDR3, the DNA is TGTGCCAGCAGCGTAGCTATTAGCTCCTACAATGAGCAGTTCTTC. The full variable domain, in which reference TRBV9 and TRBJ2-1 provide the parts outside the CDR3, is DSGVTQTPKHLITATGQRVTLRCSPRSGDLSVYWYQQSLDQGLQFLIQYYNGEERAKGNILERFSAQQFPDLHSELNLSSLELGDSALYFCASSVAISSYNEQFFGPGTRLTVL.

This clone was observed a few times. This chain connects TRBV13 to TRBJ2-1, with D possibly being TRBD2 (6 bases). Germline loops: CDR1 PRHDT, CDR2 FYEKMQ (reference sequence). The V end was cut by 5 bases, the J end by 7 bases, with 18 bases between. This CDR3 comprises 15 residues. The CDR3 protein is CASSRPEGLSNEQFF. The DNA of the CDR3 is TGTGCCAGCAGCCGGCCGGAGGGCCTAAGTAATGAGCAGTTCTTC.

This clone was observed a handful of times. The chain employs TRBV7-3 and TRBJ1-3; D is ambiguous. This CDR3 has 14 residues. V was clipped by 11 bases and J by 0 bases, with 14 bases between them. Germline CDR1 reads SGHTA; CDR2 reads FQGTGA. Here the CDR3 reads CASKQDHSGNTIYF. CDR3 in DNA: TGTGCCTCAAAGCAGGATCACTCTGGAAACACCATATATTTT.

This clone was seen a single time. The chain is built from TRBV28 and TRBJ1-2, with D possibly matching TRBD1 (6 bases). With 6 bases removed from V and 3 bases from J, the gap between germline ends came to 14 bases. Germline assignment: CDR1 MDHEN and CDR2 SYDVKM. This CDR3 has 14 amino acids. The CDR3 here is CASSQTGSYYGYTF. The DNA of the CDR3 is TGTGCCAGCAGCCAAACAGGGTCTTACTATGGCTACACCTTC.

The chain combines TRBV10-3 with TRBJ1-5; no clear D. With 0 bases removed from V and 6 bases from J, the gap between germline ends came to 6 bases. Germline CDR1 ENHRY, CDR2 SYGVKD. This CDR3 has 13 amino acids. In DNA, the CDR3 is TGTGCCATCAGTGAGTCGTGGAGTCAGCCCCAGCATTTT. As protein: CAISESWSQPQHF.

This rearrangement joins TRBV7-9 to TRBJ1-2; the D gene is possibly TRBD1 (5 bases). The CDR3 spans 14 residues. The V end lost 0 bases, the J end lost 4 bases, and 9 bases lay between the germline ends. Germline CDR1 SEHNR, CDR2 FQNEAQ (reference sequence). Here the CDR3 reads CASSLARGFYGYTF. Here the CDR3 DNA reads TGTGCCAGCAGCTTAGCGCGGGGCTTCTATGGCTACACCTTC.

The chain has TRBV7-9 and TRBJ1-4, with 10 bases lining up with TRBD1. J was trimmed by 6 bases and V by 5 bases; bases with no gene match: 9. Germline values: CDR1 SEHNR, CDR2 FQNEAQ (reference sequence). The CDR3 covers 16 residues. CDR3 protein: CASSARRGQGYEKLFF. For the CDR3, the DNA is TGTGCCAGCAGCGCCCGAAGGGGACAGGGGTATGAAAAACTGTTTTTT. Complete variable domain (other parts from reference TRBV7-9 and TRBJ1-4): DTGVSQNPRHKITKRGQNVTFRCDPISEHNRLYWYRQTLGQGPEFLTYFQNEAQLEKSRLLSDRFSAERPKGSFSTLEIQRTEQGDSAMYLCASSARRGQGYEKLFFGSGTQLSVL.

V is TRBV11-3 and J is TRBJ2-2; D remains unclear. The CDR3 is 13 residues long. Germline V CDR1 and CDR2: SGHNT, YENEEA. The V and J ends lost 1 base and 7 bases respectively, with 7 bases between them. CDR3 sequence reads: CASSLGRSGELFF. The CDR3 nucleotides are TGTGCCAGCAGCTTAGGTAGAAGCGGGGAGCTGTTTTTT.

The genes are TRBV7-8 and TRBJ2-1; tentative D call: TRBD2 (6 bases). This CDR3 has 16 residues. CDR1 and CDR2 from the germline V gene are SGHVS and FQNEAQ. V was pared by 6 bases and J by 3 bases, with 18 bases between. Here the CDR3 reads CASRPRGGKVYNEQFF. The CDR3 DNA is TGTGCCAGCAGGCCGAGGGGCGGGAAGGTCTACAATGAGCAGTTCTTC.

This clone showed up just a few times. V is TRBV24-1 and J is TRBJ1-5, with a possible D match to TRBD1 (6 bases). V was pared by 3 bases and J by 3 bases, with 14 bases between. The CDR3 runs 16 residues. From germline, CDR1 is KGHDR and CDR2 SFDVKD. CDR3 in DNA: TGTGCCACCAGTGATCGGGACAACGGCCTCAATCAGCCCCAGCATTTT. Protein: CATSDRDNGLNQPQHF.

The chain uses TRBV5-4 and TRBJ2-7; TRBD2 agrees at 8 bases. V gave up 4 bases and J gave up 5 bases; unmatched junction bases: 14. CDR1 and CDR2 from the germline V gene are SGHNT and YYREEE (reference sequence). This CDR3 comprises 16 residues. The CDR3 is CASSEASGLTPHEQYF. In DNA form, the CDR3 reads TGTGCCAGCAGCGAAGCTAGCGGGCTCACCCCACACGAGCAGTACTTC.

Only a few counts were recorded for this clone. V and J are TRBV5-6 and TRBJ2-1; 10 bases match TRBD2. V trimming: 4 bases; J trimming: 10 bases; junction bases outside the gene matches: 11. The germline CDR1 and CDR2 sequences are SGHDT and YYEEEE. CDR3 length: 15 amino acids. The CDR3, as DNA: TGTGCCAGCAGCCCGACGCTGACTAGCGGGCTCGAGCAGTTCTTC. It encodes CASSPTLTSGLEQFF. Filled out from reference TRBV5-6 and TRBJ2-1, the complete variable domain reads DAGVTQSPTHLIKTRGQQVTLRCSPKSGHDTVSWYQQALGQGPQFIFQYYEEEERQRGNFPDRFSGHQFPNYSSELNVNALLLGDSALYLCASSPTLTSGLEQFFGPGTRLTVL.

The gene calls are TRBV9 and TRBJ2-3; TRBD2 matches 9 bases. CDR1 and CDR2 from the germline V gene are SGDLS and YYNGEE. V gave up 0 bases and J gave up 4 bases; unmatched junction bases: 6. The CDR3 runs 16 residues. CDR3 coding DNA: TGTGCCAGCAGCGTAGGTGGGCGGGAGGGCCCAGATACGCAGTATTTT. Encoded protein: CASSVGGREGPDTQYF.

This clone has only one observation. This chain uses TRBV4-2 with TRBJ2-2; D ambiguous. This CDR3 is 14 amino acids long. Per germline, CDR1 LGHNA and CDR2 YNFKEQ. V was shortened by 0 bases and J by 4 bases, with 6 bases between the two germline ends. This CDR3 is CASSQEPVTGELFF. In DNA, the CDR3 is TGTGCCAGCAGCCAAGAACCAGTCACCGGGGAGCTGTTTTTT.

The chain combines TRBV4-1 with TRBJ1-4; 7 nucleotides line up with TRBD1. The CDR3 is 17 amino acids. The germline gives CDR1 MGHRA, CDR2 YSYEKL. The ends lost 1 base at V and 8 bases at J; junction bases unmatched: 13. CDR3 nucleotides: TGCGCCAGCAGCCAAGTCCCAGGGGGGTGGGGGCGAGAAAAACTGTTTTTT. It translates to CASSQVPGGWGREKLFF.

The J gene is TRBJ2-7, the V gene TRBV27, with 8 bases lining up with TRBD2. The CDR3 runs to 15 residues. From germline, CDR1 is MNHEY and CDR2 SMNVEV (reference sequence). V was pared by 6 bases and J by 5 bases, with 12 bases of the junction left unmatched. CDR3 amino acids: CASRTTGGRDNEQYF. The DNA for the CDR3 is TGTGCCAGCAGAACTACGGGGGGGAGGGATAACGAGCAGTACTTC.

The chain joins TRBV29-1 to TRBJ1-2; 7 bases align to TRBD1. CDR1 is SQVTM and CDR2 is ANQGSEA in the germline V gene. This CDR3 spans 12 amino acids. Trimming at V came to 6 bases and at J to 7 bases, leaving 8 bases not matched to a gene. CDR3 residues: CSVGDRGGGYTF. The CDR3 DNA reads TGCAGCGTCGGGGACAGAGGCGGTGGCTACACCTTC. Combining the CDR3 with reference TRBV29-1 and TRBJ1-2 gives the whole variable domain SAVISQKPSRDICQRGTSLTIQCQVDSQVTMMFWYRQQPGQSLTLIATANQGSEATYESGFVIDKFPISRPNLTFSTLTVSNMSPEDSSIYLCSVGDRGGGYTFGSGTRLTVV.

This clone was found a few times. The J gene is TRBJ2-2, the V gene TRBV18; possibly TRBD2 for D (6 bases). The CDR3 is 15 amino acids. Trimming cost V 3 bases and J 4 bases, with 12 bases left between them. The germline CDR1 and CDR2 sequences are KGHSH and LQKENI. The CDR3 loop reads CASSPLAFGTGELFF. The CDR3 DNA is TGTGCCAGCTCACCCCTAGCGTTTGGCACCGGGGAGCTGTTTTTT. Full variable domain (remainder filled in from reference TRBV18 and TRBJ2-2): NAGVMQNPRHLVRRRGQEARLRCSPMKGHSHVYWYRQLPEEGLKFMVYLQKENIIDESGMPKERFSAEFPKEGPSILRIQQVVRGDSAAYFCASSPLAFGTGELFFGEGSRLTVL.

V and J are TRBV5-5 and TRBJ2-7; 8 bases are shared with TRBD1. Germline V gene lookup returns CDR1 SGHKS and CDR2 YYEKEE (reference sequence). This CDR3 is built from 14 residues. Trimming took 1 base from V and 5 from J; bases not matched to a gene: 5. Here the CDR3 DNA reads TGTGCCAGCAGCTTGTGGACAGGGAAGGACGAGCAGTACTTC. Encoded protein: CASSLWTGKDEQYF.

The chain is built from TRBV9 and TRBJ2-2, with D possibly matching TRBD2 (7 bases). Germline V gives CDR1 SGDLS, CDR2 YYNGEE. The CDR3 consists of 16 residues. V lost 2 bases and J 3 bases, leaving 14 bases between the germline ends. The CDR3 coding sequence is TGTGCCAGCAGCGTGGGAGGGGGGCCGGACACCGGGGAGCTGTTTTTT. Translating it yields CASSVGGGPDTGELFF. Full variable domain (remainder filled in from reference TRBV9 and TRBJ2-2): DSGVTQTPKHLITATGQRVTLRCSPRSGDLSVYWYQQSLDQGLQFLIQYYNGEERAKGNILERFSAQQFPDLHSELNLSSLELGDSALYFCASSVGGGPDTGELFFGEGSRLTVL.

This clone came up once. This sequence joins TRBV4-2 and TRBJ2-7, with 9 bases fitting TRBD2. The V and J ends lost 1 base and 3 bases, in that order; junction bases with no gene match: 4. CDR3 length: 15 amino acids. In germline, CDR1 is LGHNA, CDR2 YNFKEQ. This CDR3 reads CASSQAASGVYEQYF. As DNA, the CDR3 is TGTGCCAGCAGCCAAGCGGCTAGCGGGGTCTACGAGCAGTACTTC.

The chain links TRBV28 to TRBJ1-2; possible D gene TRBD1, 5 bases. The V end was cut by 0 bases, the J end by 6 bases, with 11 bases between. The germline V gene encodes CDR1 MDHEN and CDR2 SYDVKM. The length of the CDR3 is 14 residues. The CDR3 spells CASSLWARTNGYTF. DNA of the CDR3: TGTGCCAGCAGTTTATGGGCAAGGACAAATGGCTACACCTTC.

The genes are TRBV18 and TRBJ1-3; 8 bases agree with TRBD1. Unmatched junction bases numbered 15, after V lost 2 bases and J lost 0 bases. From germline, CDR1 is KGHSH and CDR2 LQKENI. CDR3 length: 20 residues. Written as DNA, the CDR3 is TGTGCCAGCTCACCAAGCGCCCGGACAGGGCCCCCCTACTCTGGAAACACCATATATTTT. Its translation is CASSPSARTGPPYSGNTIYF.

V usage is TRBV7-9 and J usage is TRBJ2-2; 7 bases are shared with TRBD2. With 4 bases clipped from V and 0 bases from J, the junction kept 11 bases outside the gene matches. CDR3 length: 18 residues. CDR1 is SEHNR and CDR2 is FQNEAQ in the germline V gene (reference sequence). The CDR3 loop reads CASSSMRGRATNTGELFF. The CDR3 coding sequence is TGTGCCAGCAGCTCAATGAGAGGGAGGGCCACGAACACCGGGGAGCTGTTTTTT.

J is TRBJ2-5 and V is TRBV9, with D unresolved. Germline assignment: CDR1 SGDLS and CDR2 YYNGEE. CDR3 size: 14 residues. V gave up 0 bases and J gave up 2 bases, with 8 bases separating them. This CDR3 is CASSVGPAQETQYF. The CDR3 nucleotides read TGTGCCAGCAGCGTAGGGCCAGCGCAAGAGACCCAGTACTTC.